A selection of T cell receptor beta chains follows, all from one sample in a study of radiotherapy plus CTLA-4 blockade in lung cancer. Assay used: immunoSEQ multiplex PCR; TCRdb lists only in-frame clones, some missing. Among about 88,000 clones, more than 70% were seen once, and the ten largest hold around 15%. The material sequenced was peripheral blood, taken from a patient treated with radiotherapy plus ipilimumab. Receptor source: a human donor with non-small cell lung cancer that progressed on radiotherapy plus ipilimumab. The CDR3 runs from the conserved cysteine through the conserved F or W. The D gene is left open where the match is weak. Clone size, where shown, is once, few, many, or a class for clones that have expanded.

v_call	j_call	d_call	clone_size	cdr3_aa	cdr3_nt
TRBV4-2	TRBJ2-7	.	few	CASSQGEGVHYEQYF	TGTGCCAGCAGCCAAGGGGAAGGGGTACACTACGAGCAGTACTTC
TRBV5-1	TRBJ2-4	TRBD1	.	CASSPGQADIQYF	TGCGCCAGCAGCCCGGGACAGGCGGACATTCAGTACTTC
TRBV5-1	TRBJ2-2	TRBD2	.	CASSWGLAGGTTGELFF	TGCGCCAGCAGCTGGGGACTAGCGGGAGGAACCACCGGGGAGCTGTTTTTT
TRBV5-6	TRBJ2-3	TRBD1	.	CASSYSPGQGRDTQYF	TGTGCCAGCAGCTACTCCCCGGGACAGGGCAGAGATACGCAGTATTTT
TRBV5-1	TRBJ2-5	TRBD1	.	CASSSDRIHQETQYF	TGCGCCAGCAGCTCGGACAGGATCCATCAAGAGACCCAGTACTTC
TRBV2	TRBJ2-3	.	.	CASSGWERDRSTDTQYF	TGTGCCAGCAGTGGGTGGGAGCGGGACAGAAGCACAGATACGCAGTATTTT
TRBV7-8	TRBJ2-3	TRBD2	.	CASKRGSGASTDTQYF	TGTGCCAGCAAACGAGGCAGCGGGGCTAGCACAGATACGCAGTATTTT
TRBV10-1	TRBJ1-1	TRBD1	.	CASSPTTGRVSEAFF	TGCGCCAGCAGTCCAACGACAGGGAGGGTTTCTGAAGCTTTCTTT
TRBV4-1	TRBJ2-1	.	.	CASSQGARSSYNEQFF	TGCGCCAGCAGCCAAGGAGCGCGGAGCTCCTACAATGAGCAGTTCTTC
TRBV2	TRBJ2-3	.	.	CASSELTSTDTQYF	TGTGCCAGCAGTGAATTAACTAGCACAGATACGCAGTATTTT
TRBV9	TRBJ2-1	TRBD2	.	CASSVSVRGGYNEQFF	TGTGCCAGCAGCGTAAGTGTTCGCGGGGGCTACAATGAGCAGTTCTTC
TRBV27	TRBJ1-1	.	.	CASSFSGSTEAFF	TGTGCCAGCAGTTTCTCAGGGTCTACTGAAGCTTTCTTT
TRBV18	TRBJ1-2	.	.	CASSPEDGYGYTF	TGTGCCAGCTCACCGGAGGACGGCTATGGCTACACCTTC
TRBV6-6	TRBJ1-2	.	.	CASRAHRFPYGYTF	TGTGCCAGCAGGGCCCACAGGTTCCCATATGGCTACACCTTC
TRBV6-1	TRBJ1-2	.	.	CASSEAGGMGYGYTF	TGTGCCAGCAGTGAAGCCGGGGGGATGGGATATGGCTACACCTTC
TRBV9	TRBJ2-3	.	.	CASSVQGTDTQYF	TGTGCCAGCAGCGTACAGGGGACAGATACGCAGTATTTT
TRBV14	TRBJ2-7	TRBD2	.	CASSRTSGVSYEQYF	TGTGCCAGCAGTCGGACTAGCGGGGTGTCCTACGAGCAGTACTTC
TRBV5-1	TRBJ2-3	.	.	CASSGGSTDTQYF	TGCGCCAGCAGTGGCGGGAGCACAGATACGCAGTATTTT
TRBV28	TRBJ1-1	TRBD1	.	CASSTVTGDYMNTEAFF	TGTGCCAGCAGTACCGTTACAGGGGACTACATGAACACTGAAGCTTTCTTT
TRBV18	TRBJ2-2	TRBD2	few	CASSPGLAGTGELFF	TGTGCCAGCTCACCAGGACTAGCGGGCACCGGGGAGCTGTTTTTT
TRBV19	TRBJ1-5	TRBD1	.	CASRLGGGYQPQHF	TGTGCCAGTAGGTTAGGGGGCGGGTATCAGCCCCAGCATTTT
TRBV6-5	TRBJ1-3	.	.	CASSEGTTGNTIYF	TGTGCCAGCAGTGAAGGGACAACTGGAAACACCATATATTTT
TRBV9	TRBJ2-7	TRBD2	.	CASSAGGAYEQYF	TGTGCCAGCAGCGCGGGAGGGGCCTACGAGCAGTACTTC
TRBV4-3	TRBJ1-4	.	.	CASSQAGRATNEKLFF	TGCGCCAGCAGCCAAGCCGGGCGAGCAACTAATGAAAAACTGTTTTTT
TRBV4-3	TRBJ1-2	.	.	CASSQEAGWNKNYGYTF	TGCGCCAGCAGCCAAGAGGCGGGATGGAATAAAAACTATGGCTACACCTTC
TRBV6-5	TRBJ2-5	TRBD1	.	CASSPPGTGKETQYF	TGTGCCAGCAGTCCTCCCGGGACAGGGAAAGAGACCCAGTACTTC
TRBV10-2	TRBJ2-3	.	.	CASRPGASTDTQYF	TGCGCCAGCAGACCAGGGGCGAGCACAGATACGCAGTATTTT
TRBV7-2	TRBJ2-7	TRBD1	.	CASSRQGASEQYF	TGTGCCAGCTCCAGACAGGGGGCGAGCGAGCAGTACTTC
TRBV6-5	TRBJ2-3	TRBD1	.	CASSYSAGGTNTQYF	TGTGCCAGCAGTTACTCGGCAGGGGGCACAAATACGCAGTATTTT
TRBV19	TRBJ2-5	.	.	CASSIWGQETQYF	TGTGCCAGTAGTATATGGGGGCAAGAGACCCAGTACTTC
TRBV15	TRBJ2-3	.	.	CATSPMGGLDADTQYF	TGTGCCACCAGCCCAATGGGGGGGCTCGACGCAGATACGCAGTATTTT
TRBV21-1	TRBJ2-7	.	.	CASSPFPKQGGYEQYF	TGTGCCAGCAGCCCCTTCCCCAAGCAGGGTGGGTACGAGCAGTACTTC
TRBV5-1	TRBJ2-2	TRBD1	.	CASSLAGTGHTGELFF	TGCGCCAGCAGCTTGGCCGGGACAGGTCACACCGGGGAGCTGTTTTTT
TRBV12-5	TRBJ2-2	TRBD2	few	CASGLVASGPGELFF	TGTGCTAGTGGTTTGGTAGCTAGCGGCCCCGGGGAGCTGTTTTTT
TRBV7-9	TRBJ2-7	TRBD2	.	CASSQYGLAAEQYF	TGTGCCAGCAGCCAATATGGACTAGCGGCGGAGCAGTACTTC
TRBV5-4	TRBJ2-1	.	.	CASSLSLDYNEQFF	TGTGCCAGCAGCTTGTCCCTAGACTACAATGAGCAGTTCTTC
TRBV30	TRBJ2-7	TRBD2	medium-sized	CAWSVWGGTGAYEQYF	TGTGCCTGGAGTGTATGGGGAGGGACTGGTGCCTACGAGCAGTACTTC
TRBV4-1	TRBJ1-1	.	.	CASSQRTDSINTEAFF	TGCGCCAGCAGCCAAAGGACAGATAGTATTAACACTGAAGCTTTCTTT